The next 24 T cell receptor beta chains were all read from a single sample in a study of CD8 T cells in Susac syndrome. Random hexamers primed reverse transcription of about 0.5 to 1 ug RNA. TCRdb analysed the immunoSEQ multiplex PCR reads with MiXCR anew, one entry per CDR3 protein. Seen here are 200,000 or so distinct CDR3 sequences, approximately 94% observed once, and the top ten hold around 0.1%. What was sequenced was CD4+ T cells from PBMCs. The receptors were gathered from a human donor with Susac syndrome.

The rearrangement joins TRBV4-1 to TRBJ2-3; 7 bases line up with TRBD1. The germline gives CDR1 MGHRA, CDR2 YSYEKL. The CDR3 is 17 residues long. Losses at the gene ends were 4 bases for V and 1 base for J; bases not matched to a gene: 11. The CDR3 sequence: CASSRPGVGGGTDTQYF. CDR3 DNA sequence: TGCGCCAGCAGCCGCCCAGGCGTAGGGGGCGGCACAGATACGCAGTATTTT.

This chain uses TRBV29-1 with TRBJ1-5; D ambiguous. The germline V gene encodes CDR1 SQVTM and CDR2 ANQGSEA. The length of the CDR3 is 14 residues. Deletions cut 4 bases from V and 1 base from J, with 11 bases between. The DNA of the CDR3 is TGCAGCGTTGGAGGTGACGGAAGCAATCAGCCCCAGCATTTT. It specifies CSVGGDGSNQPQHF.

Here the CDR3 DNA reads TGTGCCAGCAGCTTTCAGACAGGCCCGACGGCGTACGAGCAGTACTTC. Amino acid sequence: CASSFQTGPTAYEQYF. The chain uses TRBV7-2 and TRBJ2-7; a possible D gene is TRBD1 (6 bases). Trimming shortened V by 3 bases and J by 4 bases, and 19 bases separated the two germline ends. The CDR3 consists of 16 residues. Germline V gene data show CDR1 as SGHTA and CDR2 as FQGNSA.

This sequence joins TRBV28 and TRBJ2-2, with TRBD2 identical over 9 bases. Germline trimming cut 6 bases from V and 7 bases from J; bases unmatched to any gene: 12. Germline lookup yields CDR1 MDHEN and CDR2 SYDVKM. This CDR3 spans 16 amino acids. In DNA, the CDR3 is TGTGCCAGCAGCCAAGTTGGGTTAGCGGGGGACGGGGAGCTGTTTTTT. This gives the protein CASSQVGLAGDGELFF. Based on the CDR3 plus reference TRBV28 and TRBJ2-2, the full variable domain is DVKVTQSSRYLVKRTGEKVFLECVQDMDHENMFWYRQDPGLGLRLIYFSYDVKMKEKGDIPEGYSVSREKKERFSLILESASTNQTSMYLCASSQVGLAGDGELFFGEGSRLTVL.

J is TRBJ1-2 and V is TRBV9; D is possibly TRBD1 (5 bases). Germline CDR1 SGDLS, CDR2 YYNGEE. V was clipped by 0 bases and J by 4 bases, with 13 bases between them. CDR3 length equals 15 residues. CDR3 sequence reads: CASSVAEGATYGYTF. The DNA of the CDR3 is TGTGCCAGCAGCGTAGCTGAAGGGGCCACCTATGGCTACACCTTC. The whole variable domain, remainder taken from reference TRBV9 and TRBJ1-2, is DSGVTQTPKHLITATGQRVTLRCSPRSGDLSVYWYQQSLDQGLQFLIQYYNGEERAKGNILERFSAQQFPDLHSELNLSSLELGDSALYFCASSVAEGATYGYTFGSGTRLTVV.

This chain joins TRBV15 and TRBJ2-3; D is ambiguous. CDR1 and CDR2 (germline): LNHNV, YYDKDF (reference sequence). This CDR3 has 14 residues. Trimming cost V 0 bases and J 2 bases, with 6 bases left between them. This CDR3 is CATSRDSPTDTQYF. The CDR3 nucleotides read TGTGCCACCAGCAGAGATTCCCCCACAGATACGCAGTATTTT. The full variable domain, its missing parts supplied by reference TRBV15 and TRBJ2-3, is DAMVIQNPRYQVTQFGKPVTLSCSQTLNHNVMYWYQQKSSQAPKLLFHYYDKDFNNEADTPDNFQSRRPNTSFCFLDIRSPGLGDTAMYLCATSRDSPTDTQYFGPGTRLTVL.

CDR3 sequence reads: CSARGPGTEAFF. CDR3 bases: TGCAGTGCTAGAGGGCCAGGGACTGAAGCTTTCTTT. The J gene is TRBJ1-1, the V gene TRBV20-1, with D perhaps matching TRBD1 (5 bases). The CDR3 has 12 residues. The V end lost 1 base, the J end lost 5 bases, and 8 bases lay between the germline ends. Germline CDR1 reads DFQATT; CDR2 reads SNEGSKA (reference sequence).

The chain combines TRBV10-3 with TRBJ2-1; D may match TRBD1 or TRBD2 (5 bases each). The CDR3 contains 15 residues. V was pared by 7 bases and J by 4 bases, with 17 bases between. Germline-derived CDR1 and CDR2 are ENHRY and SYGVKD. This CDR3 is CAITAWAEGYNEQFF. DNA of the CDR3: TGTGCCATCACAGCGTGGGCCGAGGGGTACAATGAGCAGTTCTTC.

This chain joins TRBV27 and TRBJ1-1; D is perhaps TRBD1 (5 bases). The germline CDR1 and CDR2 sequences are MNHEY and SMNVEV (reference sequence). The CDR3 consists of 13 residues. Deletions cut 5 bases from V and 3 bases from J, with 10 bases between. The CDR3 DNA sequence: TGTGCCAGCAGTAGGTCCAGGGACACTGAAGCTTTCTTT. As protein: CASSRSRDTEAFF.

The chain has TRBV29-1 and TRBJ2-5; TRBD1 might be the D (5 bases). The length of the CDR3 is 13 residues. Germline assignment: CDR1 SQVTM and CDR2 ANQGSEA. The V gene lost 3 bases and the J gene lost 5 bases, with 13 bases spanning the gap. CDR3 sequence: CSVEAIKGETQYF. The CDR3 DNA sequence: TGCAGCGTTGAGGCTATCAAGGGGGAGACCCAGTACTTC.

The rearrangement uses TRBV29-1 and TRBJ2-7, with a weak D call TRBD2 (5 bases). The V gene's germline CDR1 is SQVTM and CDR2 ANQGSEA. Trimming shortened V by 5 bases and J by 2 bases, and 7 bases separated the two germline ends. The CDR3 covers 11 residues. For the CDR3, the DNA is TGCAGCGTTTCCGGGACCTACGAGCAGTACTTC. This encodes CSVSGTYEQYF.

This chain connects TRBV3-1 to TRBJ1-2; 8 nucleotides line up with TRBD1. The V segment lost 4 bases and the J segment 3 bases; nucleotides outside the gene matches: 4. The CDR3 spans 14 residues. Germline V gene sequence: CDR1 LGHDT, CDR2 YNNKEL (reference sequence). The CDR3 loop reads CASSLPGQDYGYTF. The CDR3 coding sequence is TGTGCCAGCAGCCTCCCGGGACAGGACTATGGCTACACCTTC.

This chain joins TRBV19 and TRBJ1-2; D is undetermined. This CDR3 is built from 14 residues. The germline V gene encodes CDR1 LNHDA and CDR2 SQIVND (reference sequence). Trimming took 0 bases from V and 4 from J, leaving 9 bases between them. The CDR3 reads CASSIDTASYGYTF. The DNA for the CDR3 is TGTGCCAGTAGTATAGATACAGCCTCCTATGGCTACACCTTC.

This clonotype was detected only once. The chain is built from TRBV27 and TRBJ2-5; D possibly corresponds to TRBD2 (6 bases). There are 12 residues in the CDR3. Germline loops: CDR1 MNHEY, CDR2 SMNVEV (reference sequence). The germline V and J ends were trimmed by 6 bases and 2 bases, with 7 bases remaining between them. CDR3 protein: CASRTRQETQYF. The CDR3 region has the DNA TGTGCCAGCAGGACTAGACAAGAGACCCAGTACTTC.

The gene calls are TRBV27 and TRBJ2-2; D possibly corresponds to TRBD2 (6 bases). CDR1 and CDR2 from the germline V gene are MNHEY and SMNVEV (reference sequence). The CDR3 is made up of 13 amino acids. V shed 6 bases and J shed 6 bases, with 11 bases lying between them. This CDR3 is CASRPTRAGELFF. Here the CDR3 DNA reads TGTGCCAGCAGACCGACTAGGGCCGGGGAGCTGTTTTTT.

The genes are TRBV6-1 and TRBJ2-7; D remains unclear. The germline CDR1 and CDR2 sequences are MNHNS and SASEGT. Trimming pared 4 bases from V and 4 bases from J, leaving 8 bases between. The CDR3 totals 12 residues. DNA of the CDR3: TGTGCCAGCAGTGCCCCCTTTTACGAGCAGTACTTC. Translation: CASSAPFYEQYF.

This clonotype was recorded only once. J is TRBJ2-6 and V is TRBV19, with unresolved D. CDR3 length equals 14 residues. Trimming shortened V by 5 bases and J by 0 bases, and 5 bases separated the two germline ends. Germline CDR1 is LNHDA and CDR2 is SQIVND (reference sequence). The CDR3 DNA sequence: TGTGCCAGTAGTTCGAACTCTGGGGCCAACGTCCTGACTTTC. Protein sequence: CASSSNSGANVLTF. The complete variable domain, with remaining parts taken from reference TRBV19 and TRBJ2-6, reads DGGITQSPKYLFRKEGQNVTLSCEQNLNHDAMYWYRQDPGQGLRLIYYSQIVNDFQKGDIAEGYSVSREKKESFPLTVTSAQKNPTAFYLCASSSNSGANVLTFGAGSRLTVL.

This rearrangement joins TRBV12-3 or TRBV12-4 to TRBJ1-1; weak D call: TRBD1 (6 bases). The CDR3 consists of 15 residues. V lost 6 bases and J lost 3, with 17 bases in between. The CDR3 region is CASSTGGGRYTEAFF. The CDR3 nucleotides read TGTGCCAGCAGCACCGGGGGGGGGCGTTACACTGAAGCTTTCTTT.

V usage is TRBV6-2 or TRBV6-3 and J usage is TRBJ1-2, with D hard to call. The CDR3 covers 15 residues. CDR1 and CDR2 (germline): MNHEY, SVGEGT. V was shortened by 5 bases and J by 10 bases, with 23 bases between the two germline ends. The CDR3 nucleotides are TGTGCCAGCAGTAGCGGGTCGAGCGACCGGGTTGACTACACCTTC. Translation: CASSSGSSDRVDYTF.

The chain couples TRBV6-5 to TRBJ2-5; tentatively, D is TRBD2 (5 bases). CDR3 length: 14 residues. V lost 7 bases, J lost 1 base, and 13 bases lay in between. In germline, CDR1 is MNHEY, CDR2 SVGAGI. This CDR3 reads CASKSDGIQETQYF. DNA for the CDR3: TGTGCCAGCAAGAGCGACGGGATCCAAGAGACCCAGTACTTC.

The chain carries TRBV20-1 and TRBJ2-7; no clear D. Per germline, CDR1 DFQATT and CDR2 SNEGSKA (reference sequence). This CDR3 has 11 residues. Trimming removed 4 bases at V and 2 bases at J, with 6 bases between. The chain's CDR3 is CSATTTYEQYF. In DNA form, the CDR3 reads TGCAGTGCTACTACCACCTACGAGCAGTACTTC.

This clonotype was counted between two and nine times. The CDR3 reads CASSLLPQETQYF. The CDR3 DNA is TGTGCCAGCAGTCTACTACCCCAAGAGACCCAGTACTTC. V and J are TRBV7-3 and TRBJ2-5; D unclear. Germline loops: CDR1 SGHTA, CDR2 FQGTGA. The CDR3 extends over 13 amino acids. The V and J ends lost 6 bases and 1 base respectively, with 9 bases between them. Drawing the rest from reference TRBV7-3 and TRBJ2-5, the complete variable domain is GAGVSQTPSNKVTEKGKYVELRCDPISGHTALYWYRQSLGQGPEFLIYFQGTGAADDSGLPNDRFFAVRPEGSVSTLKIQRTERGDSAVYLCASSLLPQETQYFGPGTRLLVL.

This clonotype was recorded only once. The chain links TRBV30 to TRBJ2-7, with TRBD1 as a possible D gene (6 bases). V was trimmed by 3 bases and J by 0 bases, leaving 12 bases between them. CDR3 length: 14 residues. Per germline, CDR1 GTSNPN and CDR2 SVGIG (reference sequence). The CDR3 bases are TGTGCCTGGAGGATGGGGGCCCTCTCCTACGAGCAGTACTTC. It is translated as CAWRMGALSYEQYF.

The chain employs TRBV6-1 and TRBJ1-5; D is unresolved. Germline-derived CDR1 and CDR2 are MNHNS and SASEGT. The CDR3 sequence is 12 residues long. V was cut by 0 bases and J by 12 bases, with 9 bases left in between. The CDR3 DNA sequence: TGTGCCAGCAGTGAAGCGGTGGTTCGCCAGCATTTT. Translated, it gives CASSEAVVRQHF.